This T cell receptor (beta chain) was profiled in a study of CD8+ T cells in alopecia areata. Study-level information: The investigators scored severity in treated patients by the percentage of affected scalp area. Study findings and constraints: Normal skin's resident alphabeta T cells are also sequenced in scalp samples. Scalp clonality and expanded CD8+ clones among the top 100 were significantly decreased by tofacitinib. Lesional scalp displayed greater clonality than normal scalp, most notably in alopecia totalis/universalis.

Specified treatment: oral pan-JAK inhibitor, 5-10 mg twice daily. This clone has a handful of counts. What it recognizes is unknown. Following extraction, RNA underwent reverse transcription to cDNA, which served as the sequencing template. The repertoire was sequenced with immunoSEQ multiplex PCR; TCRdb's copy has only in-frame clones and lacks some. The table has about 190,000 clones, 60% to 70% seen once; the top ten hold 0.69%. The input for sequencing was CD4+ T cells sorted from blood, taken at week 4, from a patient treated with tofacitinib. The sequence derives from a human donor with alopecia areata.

CDR3 residues: CASSDLTVGANVLTF. CDR3 coding DNA: TGTGCCAGCAGCGATCTCACAGTTGGGGCCAACGTCCTGACTTTC. This chain uses TRBV9 with TRBJ2-6; no firm D call. This CDR3 is 15 amino acids long. V lost 3 bases to trimming and J lost 3 bases, with 10 bases between them. Germline-derived CDR1 and CDR2 are SGDLS and YYNGEE.